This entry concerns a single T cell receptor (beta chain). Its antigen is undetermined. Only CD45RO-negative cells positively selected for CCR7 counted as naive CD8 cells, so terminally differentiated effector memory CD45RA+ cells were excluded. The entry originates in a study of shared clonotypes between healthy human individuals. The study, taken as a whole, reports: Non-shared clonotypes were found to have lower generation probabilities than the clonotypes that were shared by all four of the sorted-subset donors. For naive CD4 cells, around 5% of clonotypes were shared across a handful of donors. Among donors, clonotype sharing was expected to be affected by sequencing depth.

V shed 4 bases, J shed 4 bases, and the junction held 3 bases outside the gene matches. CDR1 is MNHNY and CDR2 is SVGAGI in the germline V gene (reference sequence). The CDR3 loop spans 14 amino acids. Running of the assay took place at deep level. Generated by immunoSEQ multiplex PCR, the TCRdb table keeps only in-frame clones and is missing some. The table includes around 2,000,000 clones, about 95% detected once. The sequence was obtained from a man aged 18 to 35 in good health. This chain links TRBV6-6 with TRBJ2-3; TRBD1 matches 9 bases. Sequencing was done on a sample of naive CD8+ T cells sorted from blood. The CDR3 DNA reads TGTGCCAGCAGTTTTTGGACAGGGGCAGATACGCAGTATTTT. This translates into CASSFWTGADTQYF.